This note documents a single T cell receptor beta chain sequence. What it binds is not known. TCRdb keeps only in-frame clones here, not all; method: immunoSEQ multiplex PCR. The table includes 470,000 or so clones, roughly 80% detected once. The data stem from a study of shared clonotypes between healthy human individuals. Study-wide results and limits: It was the few donors that limited the genetic and exposure-history diversity represented. Among donors, sharing of clonotypes was expected to be affected by sequencing depth.

All participating donors were Caucasian adults from Nashville, Tennessee. Sequenced sample: PBMCs. The TCR was taken from a woman in her thirties or forties in good health. Some clones in this sample may be carry-over from other donors' samples.

DNA for the CDR3: TGCGCCAGCAGCTTGGCCGGCACGGGGTTTGCCGGGGAGCTGTTTTTT. Translated, it gives CASSLAGTGFAGELFF. The rearrangement uses TRBV5-1 and TRBJ2-2; D might be TRBD2 (5 bases). CDR1 SGHRS and CDR2 YFSETQ come from the germline V gene. The V gene lost 0 bases and the J gene lost 6 bases, with 15 bases spanning the gap. The CDR3 is made up of 16 amino acids.